Shown below are 5 T cell receptor beta chains from a single sample sequenced in a study of blood T cells in healthy people across ages. It was with a sample-barcoded 5' primer and a J-beta primer mix that a second PCR of roughly 7 to 11 cycles was run. Each CDR3 protein gets one entry after TCRdb re-called the 5' RACE reads with MiXCR. The sample holds 900,000 to 950,000 distinct CDR3 sequences, 25% to 35% seen once. These sequences were also reported in another study, on T cells of mothers and their children.

The sample taken for sequencing was blood. The receptors stem from a middle-aged woman in good health.

Turning to this clonotype: A much bigger clone sits one base away, suggesting this may be a read error. V is TRBV20-1 and J is TRBJ2-3; possibly TRBD1 or TRBD2 for D (5 bases each). This CDR3 has 14 residues. Looked up from germline, CDR1 is DFQATT and CDR2 is SNEGSKA (reference sequence). The V gene lost 6 bases and the J gene lost 4 bases, with 17 bases spanning the gap. The CDR3 DNA reads TGCAGTGCGAACCGGGACGGGGAGCCAGATACGCAGTATTTT. Translating gives CSANRDGEPDTQYF.

The V and J genes are TRBV29-1 and TRBJ2-3, with no clear D. Germline loops: CDR1 SQVTM, CDR2 ANQGSEA. This CDR3 contains 13 residues. V was pared by 4 bases and J by 3 bases, with 11 bases between. CDR3 protein: CSVGKVVTDTQYF. The CDR3 coding sequence is TGCAGCGTTGGCAAGGTGGTGACAGATACGCAGTATTTT.

As concerns this clonotype: As the CDR3 is not closed by the conserved phenylalanine or tryptophan, this likely results from a read error. The chain recombines TRBV7-9 with TRBJ2-4, with a weak D call TRBD2 (5 bases). Per the germline V gene, CDR1 is SEHNR and CDR2 is FQNEAQ (reference sequence). The CDR3 is 16 amino acids. V dropped 2 bases and J dropped 13 bases, with 24 bases sitting between them. CDR3 sequence reads: CASSLPGNPALIEQYC. In DNA, the CDR3 is TGTGCCAGCAGCTTACCGGGGAATCCTGCCCTTATTGAGCAGTACTGC.

The chain links TRBV28 to TRBJ1-2, with no clear D. Germline lookup yields CDR1 MDHEN and CDR2 SYDVKM. V lost 4 bases, J lost 0 bases, and 15 bases lay in between. This CDR3 has 16 amino acids. This CDR3 is CASSSSSRPTNYGYTF. For the CDR3, the DNA is TGTGCCAGCAGTTCCTCCAGTAGACCAACTAACTATGGCTACACCTTC.

This clonotype has at least ten counts. The rearrangement uses TRBV28 and TRBJ1-2, with D possibly TRBD1 on 5 matching bases. The V gene lost 4 bases and the J gene lost 1 base, with 10 bases spanning the gap. The CDR3 totals 14 residues. CDR1 and CDR2 from the germline V gene are MDHEN and SYDVKM. The CDR3 nucleotides read TGTGCCAGCAGTTATTCGACAGTTAACTATGGCTACACCTTC. Its translation is CASSYSTVNYGYTF.